The next 24 T cell receptor beta chains were all read from a single sample in a study of cytomegalovirus exposure and HLA in healthy donors. The data were produced by immunoSEQ multiplex PCR, yet TCRdb's version contains in-frame clones alone and is incomplete. In the table there are approximately 300,000 clones, roughly 87% of which are singletons. What was sequenced was PBMCs. These receptors were collected from a woman in her 30s in good health and CMV-seropositive.

The chain recombines TRBV9 with TRBJ2-3; TRBD2 agrees at 10 bases. The CDR3 has 15 residues. V trimming: 0 bases; J trimming: 6 bases; junction bases outside the gene matches: 4. Germline lookup yields CDR1 SGDLS and CDR2 YYNGEE. CDR3 sequence reads: CASSVVTSGADTQYF. CDR3 in DNA: TGTGCCAGCAGCGTAGTAACTAGCGGGGCCGATACGCAGTATTTT.

In its sample, this clone was seen once. The chain joins TRBV2 to TRBJ1-1, with D perhaps TRBD1 (5 bases). Germline V gene lookup returns CDR1 SNHLY and CDR2 FYNNEI. The CDR3 runs to 14 residues. V was cut by 6 bases and J by 4 bases, with 15 bases left in between. CDR3 region: CASREPYQGTEAFF. DNA of the CDR3: TGTGCCAGCAGGGAACCTTACCAGGGCACTGAAGCTTTCTTT. The whole variable domain, filled in from reference TRBV2 and TRBJ1-1, reads EPEVTQTPSHQVTQMGQEVILRCVPISNHLYFYWYRQILGQKVEFLVSFYNNEISEKSEIFDDQFSVERPDGSNFTLKIRSTKLEDSAMYFCASREPYQGTEAFFGQGTRLTVV.

The V gene is TRBV5-6, the J gene TRBJ2-7, with 8 nucleotides matching TRBD1. With V trimmed by 0 bases and J by 6 bases, 8 bases remained unmatched. This CDR3 spans 15 amino acids. From germline, CDR1 is SGHDT and CDR2 YYEEEE. The CDR3, as DNA: TGTGCCAGCAGCTTGGTTGCCAGGGGGCGCGGCGAGCAGTACTTC. Protein product: CASSLVARGRGEQYF.

J is TRBJ2-4 and V is TRBV4-1; 8 bases are a match to TRBD2. The CDR3 spans 18 residues. The germline V gene encodes CDR1 MGHRA and CDR2 YSYEKL. Trimming at V came to 3 bases and at J to 1 base, leaving 11 bases not matched to a gene. The CDR3, as DNA: TGCGCCAGCAGCCATGAAAAAGGGACTAGGATCGCCAAAAACATTCAGTACTTC. As protein: CASSHEKGTRIAKNIQYF.

This clone was observed a single time. The chain recombines TRBV5-1 with TRBJ2-7; the D gene is possibly TRBD2 (7 bases). The V end lost 1 base, the J end lost 0 bases, and 17 bases lay between the germline ends. The CDR3 has 17 residues. CDR1 SGHRS and CDR2 YFSETQ come from the germline V gene. Written as DNA, the CDR3 is TGCGCCAGCAGCTTGCCCACGGAGGGGGAGGGCTCCTACGAGCAGTACTTC. Amino acid sequence: CASSLPTEGEGSYEQYF.

For the CDR3, the DNA is TGTGCCAGTGGGCTGACACAACCCTACGAGCAGTACTTC. This encodes CASGLTQPYEQYF. The V gene is TRBV28, the J gene TRBJ2-7; D call uncertain. The CDR3 contains 13 residues. The germline V gene encodes CDR1 MDHEN and CDR2 SYDVKM. V was cut by 9 bases and J by 2 bases, with 14 bases left in between.

The chain recombines TRBV11-2 with TRBJ1-6; TRBD1 might be the D (6 bases). V dropped 5 bases and J dropped 5 bases, with 16 bases sitting between them. The CDR3 spans 16 residues. CDR1 is SGHAT, CDR2 FQNNGV, per germline. Written as DNA, the CDR3 is TGTGCCAGCAGCCTGACAACCGGGACAAATAATTCACCCCTCCACTTT. Amino acids: CASSLTTGTNNSPLHF.

The genes are TRBV6-5 and TRBJ1-2; D unresolved. V lost 6 bases and J lost 2, with 16 bases in between. The CDR3 is 15 residues long. The V gene's germline CDR1 is MNHEY and CDR2 SVGAGI. The CDR3 region is CASSRTGHANYGYTF. CDR3 bases: TGTGCCAGCAGCAGGACTGGGCATGCGAACTATGGCTACACCTTC.

This clone was found once. This sequence joins TRBV19 and TRBJ2-7, with TRBD2 matching over 12 bases. There are 16 residues in the CDR3. J was trimmed by 5 bases and V by 6 bases; bases with no gene match: 11. CDR1 and CDR2 (germline): LNHDA, SQIVND (reference sequence). CDR3 nucleotide sequence: TGTGCCAGTAGCGCTCATGGACTAGCGGGGAGAAACGAGCAGTACTTC. Its translation is CASSAHGLAGRNEQYF.

The genes are TRBV5-6 and TRBJ1-4; D gene ambiguous. Germline loops: CDR1 SGHDT, CDR2 YYEEEE. The CDR3 runs 16 residues. With 2 bases removed from V and 3 bases from J, the gap between germline ends came to 14 bases. DNA of the CDR3: TGTGCCAGCAGCTTTCTCCGCGGCAGTTCTAATGAAAAACTGTTTTTT. Amino acids: CASSFLRGSSNEKLFF. Supplemented by reference TRBV5-6 and TRBJ1-4, the full variable domain reads DAGVTQSPTHLIKTRGQQVTLRCSPKSGHDTVSWYQQALGQGPQFIFQYYEEEERQRGNFPDRFSGHQFPNYSSELNVNALLLGDSALYLCASSFLRGSSNEKLFFGSGTQLSVL.

The chain has TRBV9 and TRBJ2-3, with TRBD1 matching 7 bases. J lost 4 bases, V lost 3 bases, and 8 bases had no gene match. Germline V gene data show CDR1 as SGDLS and CDR2 as YYNGEE. The CDR3 is made up of 15 amino acids. The CDR3 DNA sequence: TGTGCCAGCAGCGGGGACAGCTATGCGGCAGATACGCAGTATTTT. Its translation is CASSGDSYAADTQYF.

The chain couples TRBV19 to TRBJ2-1, with 10 bases that match TRBD1. This CDR3 has 17 residues. V gave up 4 bases and J gave up 2 bases; unmatched junction bases: 8. The germline V gene encodes CDR1 LNHDA and CDR2 SQIVND (reference sequence). In nucleotides, the CDR3 is TGTGCCAGTAGTACCGGGACAGGGGAGGTAACCTACAATGAGCAGTTCTTC. This gives the protein CASSTGTGEVTYNEQFF.

The rearrangement uses TRBV5-6 and TRBJ1-2; D is uncertain. Germline-derived CDR1 and CDR2 are SGHDT and YYEEEE. Trimming pared 0 bases from V and 8 bases from J, leaving 8 bases between. This CDR3 comprises 12 residues. CDR3 sequence (DNA): TGTGCCAGCAGCTTGGGAGGGAGCGGCTACACCTTC. It is translated as CASSLGGSGYTF.

The chain carries TRBV2 and TRBJ2-5; D is ambiguous. The CDR3 runs to 13 residues. Germline V gives CDR1 SNHLY, CDR2 FYNNEI. V lost 5 bases and J 5 bases, leaving 12 bases between the germline ends. Here the CDR3 DNA reads TGTGCCAGCAGTCTAAAGCCCGCTGAGACCCAGTACTTC. Translated, it gives CASSLKPAETQYF.

The rearrangement uses TRBV11-2 and TRBJ2-7; 12 nucleotides agree with TRBD1. The V gene's germline CDR1 is SGHAT and CDR2 FQNNGV. Trimming took 5 bases from V and 7 from J; bases not matched to a gene: 9. The CDR3 has 15 amino acids. As DNA, the CDR3 is TGTGCCAGCAGCCCCCGGGACAGGGGGCTGTTTGAGCAGTACTTC. Protein: CASSPRDRGLFEQYF.

The V gene is TRBV30, the J gene TRBJ1-2; D is perhaps TRBD1 (5 bases). The CDR3 is made up of 13 amino acids. V dropped 3 bases and J dropped 4 bases, with 12 bases sitting between them. The germline V gene encodes CDR1 GTSNPN and CDR2 SVGIG (reference sequence). The CDR3 reads CAWSRGTVYGYTF. CDR3 nucleotides: TGTGCCTGGAGCCGGGGGACTGTCTATGGCTACACCTTC.

The chain is built from TRBV7-9 and TRBJ1-1; no clear D. Trimming stripped 3 bases from V and 0 bases from J, with 14 bases between. The CDR3 spans 16 residues. Germline CDR1 SEHNR, CDR2 FQNEAQ (reference sequence). CDR3 amino acids: CASSLGSGFMNTEAFF. CDR3 nucleotide sequence: TGTGCCAGCAGCTTGGGATCAGGATTTATGAACACTGAAGCTTTCTTT.

The chain employs TRBV19 and TRBJ2-7, with 10 bases identical to TRBD2. Germline V lookup: CDR1 LNHDA, CDR2 SQIVND (reference sequence). This CDR3 spans 14 amino acids. After removal of 3 bases from V and 2 bases from J, the junction contained 1 base not matched to a gene. The CDR3 region is CASSMGTSAYEQYF. The CDR3 nucleotides are TGTGCCAGTAGTATGGGGACTAGCGCCTACGAGCAGTACTTC.

The chain is built from TRBV6-1 and TRBJ1-4; possible D gene TRBD1, 5 bases. Trimming shortened V by 0 bases and J by 7 bases, and 9 bases separated the two germline ends. CDR3 length: 14 amino acids. CDR1 MNHNS and CDR2 SASEGT come from the germline V gene. Written as DNA, the CDR3 is TGTGCCAGCAGTGAAGCCGGGGGTCGTGAAAAACTGTTTTTT. Its protein is CASSEAGGREKLFF.

V and J are TRBV6-5 and TRBJ1-5; TRBD1 agrees at 7 bases. The germline CDR1 and CDR2 sequences are MNHEY and SVGAGI. The V and J ends lost 5 bases and 3 bases, in that order; junction bases with no gene match: 4. The CDR3 is 14 amino acids. CDR3: CASSPGTANQPQHF. The DNA of the CDR3 is TGTGCCAGCAGTCCCGGGACAGCCAATCAGCCCCAGCATTTT.

The rearrangement links TRBV19 to TRBJ1-1; 9 bases map to TRBD1. The length of the CDR3 is 13 residues. V lost 1 base to trimming and J lost 12 bases; unmatched junction nucleotides: 6. Per germline, CDR1 LNHDA and CDR2 SQIVND (reference sequence). The CDR3 protein is CASSIVGDRATFF. CDR3 DNA sequence: TGTGCCAGTAGTATAGTAGGGGACAGGGCGACTTTCTTT.

The chain uses TRBV5-1 and TRBJ1-5; the D is unclear. V was shortened by 2 bases and J by 6 bases, with 12 bases between the two germline ends. Germline loops: CDR1 SGHRS, CDR2 YFSETQ. This CDR3 region has 14 residues. CDR3 coding DNA: TGCGCCAGCAGCTTCGCCCAAACGGGTCAGCCCCAGCATTTT. Amino acids: CASSFAQTGQPQHF.

The gene calls are TRBV4-3 and TRBJ2-1, with D perhaps TRBD2 (6 bases). Germline CDR1 and CDR2: LGHNA and YSLEER. The V end lost 0 bases, the J end lost 3 bases, and 12 bases lay between the germline ends. The CDR3 spans 16 residues. Here the CDR3 DNA reads TGCGCCAGCAGCCAAGACTCGGCTAGCGACTACAATGAGCAGTTCTTC. Its protein product is CASSQDSASDYNEQFF.

The chain combines TRBV2 with TRBJ2-7; TRBD1 is a possible D gene (6 bases). This CDR3 comprises 14 residues. In germline, CDR1 is SNHLY, CDR2 FYNNEI. The germline V and J ends were trimmed by 6 bases and 7 bases, with 19 bases remaining between them. In nucleotides, the CDR3 is TGTGCCAGCAGGAGGACAGAAAAAATAGAGGAGCAGTACTTC. Translating gives CASRRTEKIEEQYF. The variable domain in full, with the rest retrieved from reference TRBV2 and TRBJ2-7, is EPEVTQTPSHQVTQMGQEVILRCVPISNHLYFYWYRQILGQKVEFLVSFYNNEISEKSEIFDDQFSVERPDGSNFTLKIRSTKLEDSAMYFCASRRTEKIEEQYFGPGTRLTVT.